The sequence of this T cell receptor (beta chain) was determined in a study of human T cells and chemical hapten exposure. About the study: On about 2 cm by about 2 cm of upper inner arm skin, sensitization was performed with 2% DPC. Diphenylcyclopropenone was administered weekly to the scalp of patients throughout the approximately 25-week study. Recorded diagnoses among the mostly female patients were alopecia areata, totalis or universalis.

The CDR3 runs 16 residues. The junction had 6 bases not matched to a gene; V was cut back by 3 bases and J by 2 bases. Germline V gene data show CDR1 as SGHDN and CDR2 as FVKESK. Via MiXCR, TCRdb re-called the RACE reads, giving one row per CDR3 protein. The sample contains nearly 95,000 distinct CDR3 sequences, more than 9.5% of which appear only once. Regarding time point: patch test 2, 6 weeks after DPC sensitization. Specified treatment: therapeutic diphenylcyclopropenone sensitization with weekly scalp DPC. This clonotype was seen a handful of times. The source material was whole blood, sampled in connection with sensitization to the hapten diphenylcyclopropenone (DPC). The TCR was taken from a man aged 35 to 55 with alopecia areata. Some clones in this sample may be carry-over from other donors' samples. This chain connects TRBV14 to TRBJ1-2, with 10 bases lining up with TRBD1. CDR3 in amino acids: CASSQLRTGGNYGYTF. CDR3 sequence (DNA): TGTGCCAGCAGCCAGCTACGGACAGGGGGAAACTATGGCTACACCTTC.